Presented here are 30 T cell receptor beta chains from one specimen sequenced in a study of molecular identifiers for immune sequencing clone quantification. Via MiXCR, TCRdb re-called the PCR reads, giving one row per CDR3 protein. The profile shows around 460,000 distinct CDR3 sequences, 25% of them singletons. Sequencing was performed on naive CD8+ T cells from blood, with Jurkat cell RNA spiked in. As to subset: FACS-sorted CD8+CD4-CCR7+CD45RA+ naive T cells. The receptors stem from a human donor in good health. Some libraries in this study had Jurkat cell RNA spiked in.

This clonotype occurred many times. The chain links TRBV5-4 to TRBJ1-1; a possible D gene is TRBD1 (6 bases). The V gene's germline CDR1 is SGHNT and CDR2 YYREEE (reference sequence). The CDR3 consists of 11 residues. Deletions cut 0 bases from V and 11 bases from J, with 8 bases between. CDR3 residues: CASSLAGAAFF. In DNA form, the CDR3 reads TGTGCCAGCAGCTTGGCAGGGGCTGCTTTCTTT.

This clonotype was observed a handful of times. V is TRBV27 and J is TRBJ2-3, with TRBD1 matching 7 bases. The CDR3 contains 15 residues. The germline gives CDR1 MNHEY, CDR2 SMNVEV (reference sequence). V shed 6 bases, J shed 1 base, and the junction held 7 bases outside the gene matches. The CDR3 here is CASSVSTGGTDTQYF. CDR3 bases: TGTGCCAGCAGCGTTTCAACAGGGGGCACAGATACGCAGTATTTT.

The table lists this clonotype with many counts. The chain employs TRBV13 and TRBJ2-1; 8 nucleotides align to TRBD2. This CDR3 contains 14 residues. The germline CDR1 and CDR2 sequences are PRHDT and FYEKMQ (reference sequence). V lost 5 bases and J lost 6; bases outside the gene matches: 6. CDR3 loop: CASSLRLAINEQFF. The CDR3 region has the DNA TGTGCCAGCAGCCTACGACTAGCGATCAATGAGCAGTTCTTC.

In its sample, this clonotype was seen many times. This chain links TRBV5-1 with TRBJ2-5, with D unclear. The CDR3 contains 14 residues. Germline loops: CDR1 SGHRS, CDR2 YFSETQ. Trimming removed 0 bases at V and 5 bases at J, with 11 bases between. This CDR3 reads CASSLELGLETQYF. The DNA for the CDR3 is TGCGCCAGCAGCTTGGAGCTGGGGTTGGAGACCCAGTACTTC.

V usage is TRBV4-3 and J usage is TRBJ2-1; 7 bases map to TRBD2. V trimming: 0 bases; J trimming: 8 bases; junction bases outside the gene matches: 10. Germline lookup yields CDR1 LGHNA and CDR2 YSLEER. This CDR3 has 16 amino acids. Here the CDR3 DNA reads TGCGCCAGCAGCCAAGATCTCGGCGGGAGTATGGATGAGCAGTTCTTC. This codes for CASSQDLGGSMDEQFF.

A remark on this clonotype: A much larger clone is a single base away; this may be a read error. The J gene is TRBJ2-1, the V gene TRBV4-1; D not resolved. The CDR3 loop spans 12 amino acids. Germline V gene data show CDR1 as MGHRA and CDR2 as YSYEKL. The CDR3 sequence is CASSQGLAEQSF. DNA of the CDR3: TGCGCCAGCAGCCAAGGGTTAGCTGAGCAGTCCTTC.

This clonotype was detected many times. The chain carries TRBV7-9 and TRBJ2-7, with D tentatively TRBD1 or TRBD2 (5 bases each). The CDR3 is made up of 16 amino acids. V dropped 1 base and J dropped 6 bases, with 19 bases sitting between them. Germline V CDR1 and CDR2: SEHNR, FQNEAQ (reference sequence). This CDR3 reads CASSLGYSRDHLEQYF. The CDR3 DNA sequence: TGTGCCAGCAGCTTAGGCTACAGCCGGGACCATCTCGAGCAGTACTTC. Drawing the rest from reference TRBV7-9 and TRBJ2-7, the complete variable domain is DTGVSQNPRHKITKRGQNVTFRCDPISEHNRLYWYRQTLGQGPEFLTYFQNEAQLEKSRLLSDRFSAERPKGSFSTLEIQRTEQGDSAMYLCASSLGYSRDHLEQYFGPGTRLTVT.

The CDR3 is CASSPIQGARSQPQHF. CDR3 bases: TGTGCCAGCAGTCCCATACAGGGGGCGAGAAGTCAGCCCCAGCATTTT. The V gene is TRBV6-2 or TRBV6-3, the J gene TRBJ1-5, with 9 bases matching TRBD1. Looked up from germline, CDR1 is MNHEY and CDR2 is SVGEGT. After removal of 5 bases from V and 6 bases from J, the junction contained 11 bases not matched to a gene. This CDR3 is built from 16 residues.

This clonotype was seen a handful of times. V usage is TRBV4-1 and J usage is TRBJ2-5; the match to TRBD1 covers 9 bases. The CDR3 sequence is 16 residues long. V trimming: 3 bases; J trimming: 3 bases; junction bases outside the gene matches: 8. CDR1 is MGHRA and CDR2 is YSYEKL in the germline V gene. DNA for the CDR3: TGCGCCAGCAGCCACTTACCGGGACAGGGAGAAGAGACCCAGTACTTC. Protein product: CASSHLPGQGEETQYF.

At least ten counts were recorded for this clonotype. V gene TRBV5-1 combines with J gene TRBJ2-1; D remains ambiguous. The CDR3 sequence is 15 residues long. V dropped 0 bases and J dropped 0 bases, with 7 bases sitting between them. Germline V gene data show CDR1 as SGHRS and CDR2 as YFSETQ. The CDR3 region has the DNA TGCGCCAGCAGCTTGGACGCAAGCTCCTACAATGAGCAGTTCTTC. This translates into CASSLDASSYNEQFF.

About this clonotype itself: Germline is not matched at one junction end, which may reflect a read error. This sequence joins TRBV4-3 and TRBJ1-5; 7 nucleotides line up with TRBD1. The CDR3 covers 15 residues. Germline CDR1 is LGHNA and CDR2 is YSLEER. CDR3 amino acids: CASGQSGQGNQPQHF. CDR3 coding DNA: TGCGCCAGCGGCCAGTCCGGACAGGGCAATCAGCCCCAGCATTTT.

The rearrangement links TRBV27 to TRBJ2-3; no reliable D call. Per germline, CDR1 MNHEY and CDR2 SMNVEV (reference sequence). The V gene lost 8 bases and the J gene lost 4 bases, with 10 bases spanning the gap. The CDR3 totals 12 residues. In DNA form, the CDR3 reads TGTGCCAGCCGGAGACGAGCAGATACGCAGTATTTT. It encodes CASRRRADTQYF.

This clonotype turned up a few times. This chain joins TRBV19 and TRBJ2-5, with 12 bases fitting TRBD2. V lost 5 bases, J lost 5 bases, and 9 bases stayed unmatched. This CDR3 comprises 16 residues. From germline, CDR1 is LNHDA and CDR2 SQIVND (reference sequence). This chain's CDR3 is CASSATSGGSRETQYF. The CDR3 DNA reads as TGTGCCAGTAGTGCAACTAGCGGGGGGTCGCGGGAGACCCAGTACTTC.

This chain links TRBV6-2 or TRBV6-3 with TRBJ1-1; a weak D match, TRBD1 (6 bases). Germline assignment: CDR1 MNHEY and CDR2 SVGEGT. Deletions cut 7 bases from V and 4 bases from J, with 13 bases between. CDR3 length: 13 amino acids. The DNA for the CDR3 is TGTGCCAGCAACACAGGGCATAGCACTGAAGCTTTCTTT. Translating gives CASNTGHSTEAFF.

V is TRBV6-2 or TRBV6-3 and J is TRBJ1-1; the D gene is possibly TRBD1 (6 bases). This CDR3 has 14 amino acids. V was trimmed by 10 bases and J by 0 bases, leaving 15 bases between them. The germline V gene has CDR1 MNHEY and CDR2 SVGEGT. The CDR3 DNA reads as TGTGCCACCGACAGGACGGGCCTGAACACTGAAGCTTTCTTT. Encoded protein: CATDRTGLNTEAFF.

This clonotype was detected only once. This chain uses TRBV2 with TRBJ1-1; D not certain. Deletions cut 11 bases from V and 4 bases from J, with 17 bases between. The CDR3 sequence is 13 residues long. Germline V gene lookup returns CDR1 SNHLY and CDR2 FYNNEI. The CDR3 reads CAGGLGSSTEAFF. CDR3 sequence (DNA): TGTGCCGGAGGACTGGGATCAAGCACTGAAGCTTTCTTT.

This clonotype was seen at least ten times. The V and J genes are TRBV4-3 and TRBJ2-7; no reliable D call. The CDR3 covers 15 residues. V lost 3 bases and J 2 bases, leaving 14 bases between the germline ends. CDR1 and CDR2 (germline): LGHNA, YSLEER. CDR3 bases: TGCGCCAGCAGCCAGGGAATGGCCGGGCCCTACGAGCAGTACTTC. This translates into CASSQGMAGPYEQYF.

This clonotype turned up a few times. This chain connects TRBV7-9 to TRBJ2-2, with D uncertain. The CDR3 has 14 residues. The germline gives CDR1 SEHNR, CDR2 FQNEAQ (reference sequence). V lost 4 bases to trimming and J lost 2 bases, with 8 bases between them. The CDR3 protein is CASSSSRNTGELFF. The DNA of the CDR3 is TGTGCCAGCAGCTCTTCACGAAACACCGGGGAGCTGTTTTTT.

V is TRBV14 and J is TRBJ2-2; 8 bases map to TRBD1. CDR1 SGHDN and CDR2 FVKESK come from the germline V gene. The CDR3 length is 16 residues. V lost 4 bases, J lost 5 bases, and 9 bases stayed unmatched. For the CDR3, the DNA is TGTGCCAGCAGCCCCGGGACAGGTCGGACTACCGGGGAGCTGTTTTTT. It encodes CASSPGTGRTTGELFF.

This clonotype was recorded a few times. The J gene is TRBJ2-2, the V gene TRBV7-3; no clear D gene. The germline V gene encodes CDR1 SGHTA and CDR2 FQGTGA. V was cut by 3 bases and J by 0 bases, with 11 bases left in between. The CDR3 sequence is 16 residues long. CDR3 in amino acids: CASSFGGFPNTGELFF. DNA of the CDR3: TGTGCCAGCAGCTTCGGCGGATTCCCGAACACCGGGGAGCTGTTTTTT.

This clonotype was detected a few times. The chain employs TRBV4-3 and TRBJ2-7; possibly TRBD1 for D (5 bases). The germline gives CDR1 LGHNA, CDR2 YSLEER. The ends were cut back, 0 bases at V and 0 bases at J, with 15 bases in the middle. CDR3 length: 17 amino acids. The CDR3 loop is CASSQDLWTLSSYEQYF. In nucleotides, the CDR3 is TGCGCCAGCAGCCAAGATCTGTGGACACTGAGCTCCTACGAGCAGTACTTC.

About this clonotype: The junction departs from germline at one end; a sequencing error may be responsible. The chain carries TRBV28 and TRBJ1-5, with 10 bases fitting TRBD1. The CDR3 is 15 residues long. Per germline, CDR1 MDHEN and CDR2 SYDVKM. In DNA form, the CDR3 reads TGTGCCGGCAGTGCGGGACAGGGGTGGACTCAGCCCCAGCATTTT. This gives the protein CAGSAGQGWTQPQHF.

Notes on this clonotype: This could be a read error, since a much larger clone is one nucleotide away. As DNA, the CDR3 is TGTGCCAGCATCACCATTGGGGCAGGCGCTGTGAACACTGAAGCTTTCTTT. This gives the protein CASITIGAGAVNTEAFF. The chain employs TRBV7-7 and TRBJ1-1; maybe TRBD1 (5 bases). V shed 7 bases and J shed 0 bases, with 21 bases lying between them. Germline V lookup: CDR1 SSHAT, CDR2 FNYEAQ (reference sequence). This CDR3 is built from 17 residues.

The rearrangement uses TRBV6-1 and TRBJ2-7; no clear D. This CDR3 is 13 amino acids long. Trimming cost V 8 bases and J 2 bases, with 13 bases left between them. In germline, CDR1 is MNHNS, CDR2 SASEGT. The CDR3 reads CASWTDRTYEQYF. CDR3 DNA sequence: TGTGCCAGCTGGACGGATAGAACCTACGAGCAGTACTTC.

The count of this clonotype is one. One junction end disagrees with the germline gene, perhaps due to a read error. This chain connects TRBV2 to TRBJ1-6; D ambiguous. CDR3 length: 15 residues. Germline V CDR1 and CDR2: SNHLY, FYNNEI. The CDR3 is CTSMGSSSYNSPLHF. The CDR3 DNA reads TGTACCAGCATGGGGTCGAGCTCCTATAATTCACCCCTCCACTTT.

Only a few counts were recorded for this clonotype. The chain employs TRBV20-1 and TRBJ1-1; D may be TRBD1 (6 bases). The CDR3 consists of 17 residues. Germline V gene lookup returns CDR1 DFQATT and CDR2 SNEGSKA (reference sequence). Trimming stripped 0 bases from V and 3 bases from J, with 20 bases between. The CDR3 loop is CSARDKGEVRMYTEAFF. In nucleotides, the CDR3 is TGCAGTGCTAGAGATAAGGGGGAAGTGCGTATGTACACTGAAGCTTTCTTT.

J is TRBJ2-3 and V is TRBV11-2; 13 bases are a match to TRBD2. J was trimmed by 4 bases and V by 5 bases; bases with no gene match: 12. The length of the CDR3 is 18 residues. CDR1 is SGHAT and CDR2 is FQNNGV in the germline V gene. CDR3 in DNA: TGTGCCAGCAGCGCGGGACTAGCGGGGTCTTTTGGCGCAGATACGCAGTATTTT. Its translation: CASSAGLAGSFGADTQYF.

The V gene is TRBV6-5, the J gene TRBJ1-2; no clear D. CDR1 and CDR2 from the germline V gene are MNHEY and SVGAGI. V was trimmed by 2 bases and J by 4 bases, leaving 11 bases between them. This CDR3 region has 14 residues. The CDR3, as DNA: TGTGCCAGCAGTTACACGGGAGCGGTCTATGGCTACACCTTC. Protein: CASSYTGAVYGYTF.

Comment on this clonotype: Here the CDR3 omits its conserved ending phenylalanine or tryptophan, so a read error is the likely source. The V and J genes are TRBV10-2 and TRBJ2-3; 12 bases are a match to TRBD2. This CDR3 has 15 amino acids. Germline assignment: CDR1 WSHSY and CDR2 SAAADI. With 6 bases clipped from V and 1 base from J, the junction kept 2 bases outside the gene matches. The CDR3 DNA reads TGCGCCAGCAGCCGACTAGCGGGGGGCACAGATACGCAGTATTAT. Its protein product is CASSRLAGGTDTQYY.

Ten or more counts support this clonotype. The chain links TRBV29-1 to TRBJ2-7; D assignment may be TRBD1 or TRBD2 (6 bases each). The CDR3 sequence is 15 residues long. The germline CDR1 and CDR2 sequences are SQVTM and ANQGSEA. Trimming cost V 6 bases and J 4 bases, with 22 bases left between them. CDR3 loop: CSVAFRGEGIYEQYF. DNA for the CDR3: TGCAGCGTGGCGTTTAGGGGGGAAGGAATTTACGAGCAGTACTTC.